The 22 T cell receptor beta chains given below trace back to one sample, sequenced in a study of T cell repertoires in cytomegalovirus infection. Each CDR3 protein gets one entry after TCRdb re-called the reads with MiXCR. The table includes tens of thousands of distinct CDR3 sequences, around 21% detected once. The antigens of these receptors remain unknown. Source: CD8+ T cells from cultured PBMCs, taken from culture after CMV antigen stimulation. These receptors were obtained from a human donor in good health (CMV status not recorded). Some clones in this sample may be carry-over from other donors' samples.

This clonotype has a count of ten or more. The chain recombines TRBV28 with TRBJ1-4; TRBD1 is a possible D gene (5 bases). This CDR3 contains 12 residues. Germline V CDR1 and CDR2: MDHEN, SYDVKM. V lost 8 bases and J 3 bases, leaving 7 bases between the germline ends. The DNA for the CDR3 is TGTGCCAGCGGCAGGGCTAATGAAAAACTGTTTTTT. This sequence encodes CASGRANEKLFF. The variable domain in full, completed from reference TRBV28 and TRBJ1-4, reads DVKVTQSSRYLVKRTGEKVFLECVQDMDHENMFWYRQDPGLGLRLIYFSYDVKMKEKGDIPEGYSVSREKKERFSLILESASTNQTSMYLCASGRANEKLFFGSGTQLSVL.

V and J are TRBV10-1 and TRBJ2-1, with D tentatively TRBD1 or TRBD2 (5 bases each). CDR3 size: 17 residues. Germline values: CDR1 WNHNN, CDR2 SYGVQD (reference sequence). V was clipped by 2 bases and J by 0 bases, with 14 bases between them. The CDR3 DNA follows: TGCGCCAGCAGTGAGAGACAGCGGCAGAGCTCCTACAATGAGCAGTTCTTC. Translating it yields CASSERQRQSSYNEQFF.

This clonotype was recorded at least ten times. This chain connects TRBV3-1 to TRBJ1-2; TRBD1 aligns across 7 bases. V dropped 4 bases and J dropped 6; count of bases not matched to a gene: 11. The CDR3 sequence is 15 residues long. Germline lookup yields CDR1 LGHDT and CDR2 YNNKEL (reference sequence). CDR3 sequence (DNA): TGTGCCAGCAGCCCCCTAAGAGGGGGCGAGAATGGCTACACCTTC. Encoded protein: CASSPLRGGENGYTF.

This clonotype was counted a few times. The V and J genes are TRBV5-1 and TRBJ1-6; D unclear. Trimming pared 5 bases from V and 0 bases from J, leaving 6 bases between. This CDR3 has 14 amino acids. Germline-derived CDR1 and CDR2 are SGHRS and YFSETQ. In DNA, the CDR3 is TGCGCCAGCAGTGGGAGCTCCTATAATTCACCCCTCCACTTT. It encodes CASSGSSYNSPLHF.

This clonotype was counted ten times or more. The chain has TRBV12-3 or TRBV12-4 and TRBJ2-7, with a weak D call TRBD1 (6 bases). This CDR3 region has 15 residues. Trimming removed 1 base at V and 2 bases at J, with 12 bases between. Written as DNA, the CDR3 is TGTGCCAGCAGTTTAGGGGGGCCTACTACCTACGAGCAGTACTTC. Encoded protein: CASSLGGPTTYEQYF.

This sequence joins TRBV14 and TRBJ1-6, with 8 bases identical to TRBD1. Germline V gene data show CDR1 as SGHDN and CDR2 as FVKESK. The V gene end was trimmed by 5 bases and the J gene end by 0 bases; junction bases not matched to a gene: 12. The CDR3 runs 19 residues. CDR3 region: CASSEYGTGGSSYNSPLHF. The CDR3 DNA sequence: TGTGCCAGCAGCGAATATGGGACAGGCGGGAGCTCCTATAATTCACCCCTCCACTTT.

This clonotype has a count of ten or more. The genes are TRBV11-2 and TRBJ1-1; D might be TRBD1 (5 bases). Trimming took off 6 bases at V and 1 base at J, with 12 bases between the two ends. Germline-derived CDR1 and CDR2 are SGHAT and FQNNGV. The CDR3 contains 14 residues. The CDR3 sequence is CASRRGTGNTEAFF. As DNA, the CDR3 is TGTGCCAGCAGGCGAGGGACGGGGAACACTGAAGCTTTCTTT.

As regards this clonotype: It may be a read error: a sequence one base away is much more abundant. The chain joins TRBV9 to TRBJ1-2, with D tentatively TRBD1 (6 bases). V lost 3 bases to trimming and J lost 9 bases, with 18 bases between them. The CDR3 runs 14 residues. Germline V lookup: CDR1 SGDLS, CDR2 YYNGEE. CDR3 sequence: CASSAGDRMRCYTF. The CDR3 bases are TGTGCCAGCAGCGCGGGCGACAGGATGCGTTGCTACACCTTC.

There are a few counts of this clonotype. J is TRBJ2-3 and V is TRBV4-3; D perhaps matches TRBD2 (7 bases). The CDR3 is made up of 15 amino acids. The germline V and J ends were trimmed by 1 base and 2 bases, with 10 bases remaining between them. Looked up from germline, CDR1 is LGHNA and CDR2 is YSLEER. CDR3 nucleotide sequence: TGCGCCAGCAGCCAAGCGCGGGGGCTCACAGATACGCAGTATTTT. Amino acid sequence: CASSQARGLTDTQYF.

This clonotype was detected many times. This chain joins TRBV6-5 and TRBJ1-1, with 9 bases lining up with TRBD1. The V gene's germline CDR1 is MNHEY and CDR2 SVGAGI. This CDR3 comprises 16 residues. Germline trimming cut 1 base from V and 1 base from J; bases unmatched to any gene: 4. The CDR3 loop is CASSYLVTGGNTEAFF. The CDR3 DNA reads as TGTGCCAGCAGTTACTTGGTGACAGGGGGGAACACTGAAGCTTTCTTT.

The sample holds a few counts of this clonotype. This CDR3 is CASSYVTEPTKLSYNEQFF. The CDR3 DNA reads as TGTGCCAGCAGTTACGTGACAGAGCCGACAAAATTATCCTACAATGAGCAGTTCTTC. The J gene is TRBJ2-1, the V gene TRBV6-2 or TRBV6-3, with a weak D call TRBD1 (5 bases). Trimming stripped 2 bases from V and 1 base from J, with 21 bases between. The length of the CDR3 is 19 residues. Germline V gene lookup returns CDR1 MNHEY and CDR2 SVGEGT.

This clonotype was recorded at least ten times. This chain joins TRBV7-2 and TRBJ1-2; D possibly corresponds to TRBD1 (6 bases). Germline CDR1 SGHTA, CDR2 FQGNSA. The V end was cut by 3 bases, the J end by 0 bases, with 23 bases between. This CDR3 is 19 amino acids long. The CDR3 DNA is TGTGCCAGCAGCTTTGAAAAAGGGGCGGACAGCCGTCCTAACTATGGCTACACCTTC. Translation gives CASSFEKGADSRPNYGYTF. The full variable domain, its missing parts supplied by reference TRBV7-2 and TRBJ1-2, is GAGVSQSPSNKVTEKGKDVELRCDPISGHTALYWYRQSLGQGLEFLIYFQGNSAPDKSGLPSDRFSAERTGGSVSTLTIQRTQQEDSAVYLCASSFEKGADSRPNYGYTFGSGTRLTVV.

V usage is TRBV20-1 and J usage is TRBJ1-1; no reliable D call. The germline CDR1 and CDR2 sequences are DFQATT and SNEGSKA (reference sequence). V was trimmed by 5 bases and J by 0 bases, leaving 10 bases between them. This CDR3 contains 13 residues. CDR3 residues: CSAPEVLNTEAFF. CDR3 coding DNA: TGCAGTGCTCCGGAGGTTTTGAACACTGAAGCTTTCTTT.

J is TRBJ2-3 and V is TRBV28, with D unresolved. This CDR3 has 12 residues. Germline V lookup: CDR1 MDHEN, CDR2 SYDVKM. Trimming removed 3 bases from V and 3 bases from J, with 4 bases in between. The CDR3 spells CASSFMTDTQYF. The DNA for the CDR3 is TGTGCCAGCAGTTTTATGACAGATACGCAGTATTTT.

The chain has TRBV7-4 and TRBJ2-1; a possible D gene is TRBD1 (6 bases). This CDR3 comprises 14 residues. CDR1 SGHVT and CDR2 SQSDAQ come from the germline V gene. V was shortened by 5 bases and J by 4 bases, with 12 bases between the two germline ends. In DNA, the CDR3 is TGTGCCAGCAGCCGAGTAACAGGGTACAATGAGCAGTTCTTC. Translated, it gives CASSRVTGYNEQFF.

V and J are TRBV29-1 and TRBJ2-7; a weak D match, TRBD2 (5 bases). Germline lookup yields CDR1 SQVTM and CDR2 ANQGSEA. The CDR3 length is 15 residues. Trimming shortened V by 0 bases and J by 2 bases, and 14 bases separated the two germline ends. In nucleotides, the CDR3 is TGCAGCGTTGAAGATCGAGGGATCCCTGCCTACGAGCAGTACTTC. Translating it yields CSVEDRGIPAYEQYF.

This clonotype was picked up a small number of times. The chain uses TRBV28 and TRBJ1-5; D might be TRBD1 (5 bases). Between the trimmed V and J ends, which lost 3 bases and 2 bases, there was a span of 14 bases. Germline CDR1 MDHEN, CDR2 SYDVKM. This CDR3 has 16 amino acids. CDR3 residues: CASSFVRTGGNQPQHF. For the CDR3, the DNA is TGTGCCAGCAGTTTCGTGCGGACGGGGGGCAATCAGCCCCAGCATTTT.

This clonotype was counted between two and nine times. The chain has TRBV9 and TRBJ2-7, with D possibly matching TRBD2 (6 bases). This CDR3 spans 13 amino acids. Germline CDR1 SGDLS, CDR2 YYNGEE. Trimming took off 3 bases at V and 2 bases at J, with 9 bases between the two ends. The CDR3 DNA reads TGTGCCAGCAGCGCCGGGGGTCCCTACGAGCAGTACTTC. Translation: CASSAGGPYEQYF.

A remark on this clonotype: At one end the junction does not follow the germline gene, possibly because of a read error. This chain uses TRBV27 with TRBJ1-2; weak D call: TRBD1 (5 bases). The CDR3 has 15 residues. Germline CDR1 reads MNHEY; CDR2 reads SMNVEV (reference sequence). The CDR3 region has the DNA TGTGCCAGCAATTTAAAGCCATTTGGGGCTGCGGGCTACACCTTC. The encoded protein is CASNLKPFGAAGYTF.

With regard to this clonotype: Possible read error: a much larger clone is one base away. The V gene is TRBV28, the J gene TRBJ2-1, with TRBD1 identical over 11 bases. The V segment lost 4 bases and the J segment 4 bases; nucleotides outside the gene matches: 9. CDR1 and CDR2 (germline): MDHEN, SYDVKM. The CDR3 has 17 residues. CDR3 protein: CASSSRTGGDWYNEQFF. The CDR3 nucleotides are TGTGCCAGCAGTTCCAGGACAGGGGGCGATTGGTACAATGAGCAGTTCTTC.

This clonotype was recorded a few times. The rearrangement uses TRBV7-8 and TRBJ2-1, with D hard to call. Trimming removed 1 base at V and 0 bases at J, with 7 bases between. The CDR3 has 15 amino acids. The germline V gene encodes CDR1 SGHVS and CDR2 FQNEAQ. CDR3 residues: CASSLDGRSYNEQFF. The CDR3 region has the DNA TGTGCCAGCAGCTTAGACGGGCGCTCCTACAATGAGCAGTTCTTC.

This clonotype was seen a handful of times. The rearrangement links TRBV12-3 or TRBV12-4 to TRBJ2-5; D might be TRBD2 (6 bases). Trimming cost V 7 bases and J 2 bases, with 11 bases left between them. This CDR3 is 13 amino acids long. CDR3 sequence reads: CASKRLGQETQYF. CDR3 coding DNA: TGTGCCAGCAAAAGACTAGGGCAAGAGACCCAGTACTTC.